The rows below give T cell receptor beta chains drawn from one sample of a study of CD8 T cells in Susac syndrome. Using its own MiXCR run on the immunoSEQ multiplex PCR reads, TCRdb lists one record per CDR3 protein. This table has some 100,000 distinct CDR3 sequences, roughly 93% appearing once. Input material: CD4+ T cells from PBMCs. The receptors come from a human donor with multiple sclerosis. CDR3s leave out the opening cysteine and the closing phenylalanine or tryptophan. Fields, in order: clone size, J gene, D gene, V gene, CDR3 protein. A D gene is named only where the DNA matches it firmly. Size values are once, few and many counts, or a class for expanded clones, and some rows have none.

>once|TRBJ2-3|TRBD2|TRBV30
AWSVLAGGLDTQY
>.|TRBJ2-2|.|TRBV12-3/TRBV12-4
ASSDRDNTGELF
>.|TRBJ1-6|.|TRBV2
ASSENGSEYSPLH
>once|TRBJ1-5|.|TRBV6-1
ASSEALEGSHQPQH
>.|TRBJ1-1|.|TRBV24-1
ATSDLPSVRPCTEAF
>.|TRBJ2-5|.|TRBV11-2
ASSPRVSRETQY
>.|TRBJ1-1|.|TRBV11-3
ASSSRGMNTEAF
>.|TRBJ1-4|.|TRBV11-3
ASSFRALNEKLF
>.|TRBJ1-4|.|TRBV30
AWSMGREKLF
>.|TRBJ1-2|.|TRBV29-1
SVKPTGGLSHYGYT
>.|TRBJ2-7|.|TRBV21-1
ASSKINVRPRLEQY
>.|TRBJ2-1|TRBD2|TRBV7-2
ASSPLAGVTFEQF
>once|TRBJ1-5|.|TRBV30
AWSNQGNQPQH
>.|TRBJ2-5|.|TRBV11-3
ASSFVSGARETQY
>.|TRBJ2-7|.|TRBV10-3
AISESNVGLPYYEQY
>.|TRBJ2-7|TRBD1|TRBV19
ASSIGQGAYEQY
>.|TRBJ1-2|.|TRBV28
ASNQGTELGYT
>.|TRBJ1-6|.|TRBV7-2
ASSPRDTTYSPLH
>.|TRBJ2-5|.|TRBV11-3
ASSLDRSDSVGLGTQY
>.|TRBJ1-1|.|TRBV5-1
ASSPGANMNTEAF
>.|TRBJ2-7|TRBD1|TRBV14
ASSRSTGYYEQY
>.|TRBJ2-7|.|TRBV7-9
ASSFDRIYEQY
>.|TRBJ1-4|.|TRBV7-9
ASSSRYGVGEKLF
>.|TRBJ1-1|.|TRBV5-6
ASSSVLRRLMNTEAF
>.|TRBJ2-3|TRBD1|TRBV5-1
ASSWEGQGAGGDTQY
>.|TRBJ2-4|.|TRBV12-3/TRBV12-4
ASSFSLSSGPIQY
>few|TRBJ1-1|.|TRBV6-5
ASSYRGTVNTEAF
>.|TRBJ1-6|.|TRBV20-1
SASQGSNSPLH
>.|TRBJ2-3|.|TRBV10-3
AISEVQSTDTQY
>once|TRBJ1-2|.|TRBV20-1
SAVPGQSYGYT
>.|TRBJ2-5|TRBD1|TRBV19
ASSMDRAGETQY
>.|TRBJ2-4|.|TRBV4-3
ASSQDVLTQNIQY
>.|TRBJ1-2|.|TRBV7-8
ASSLAQMRSHYGYT
>once|TRBJ1-5|.|TRBV7-8
ASSLPPHSYSNQPQH
>.|TRBJ1-1|.|TRBV29-1
SVKIWGDTEAF
>.|TRBJ2-5|.|TRBV5-8
ASSSKEGLYQETQY
>.|TRBJ1-2|TRBD1|TRBV6-5
ASSRTGGGYGYT
>.|TRBJ1-4|.|TRBV7-2
ASRPHVGEGEKLF
>.|TRBJ1-1|.|TRBV6-5
ASSRGGTEAF
>.|TRBJ2-4|.|TRBV28
ASSLVRGRDIQY
>.|TRBJ2-5|.|TRBV11-2
ASSLDLQSETQY
>.|TRBJ1-5|.|TRBV20-1
SASPGHSNQPQH
>.|TRBJ1-1|TRBD1|TRBV19
ASKFRQGTGTEAF
>.|TRBJ2-7|TRBD1|TRBV7-3
ASSLTGQGTYEQY
>.|TRBJ2-1|.|TRBV7-9
ASEAPGRDPLQF
>.|TRBJ2-5|.|TRBV18
ASAKLGPQY